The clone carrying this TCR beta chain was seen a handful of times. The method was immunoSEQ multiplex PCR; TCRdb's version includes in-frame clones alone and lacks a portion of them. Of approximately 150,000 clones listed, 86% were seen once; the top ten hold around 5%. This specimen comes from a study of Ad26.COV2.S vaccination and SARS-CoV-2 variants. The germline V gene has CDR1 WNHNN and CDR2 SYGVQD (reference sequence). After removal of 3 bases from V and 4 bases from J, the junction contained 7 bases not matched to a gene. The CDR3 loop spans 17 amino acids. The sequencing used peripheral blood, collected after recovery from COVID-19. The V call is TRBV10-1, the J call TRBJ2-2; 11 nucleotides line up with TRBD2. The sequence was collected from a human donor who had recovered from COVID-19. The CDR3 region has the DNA TGCGCCAGCAGTGATTCCCTAGCGGGGGGTTTCACCGGGGAGCTGTTTTTT. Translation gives CASSDSLAGGFTGELFF.